The table lists the clone carrying this T cell receptor (beta chain) with a few counts. Per the germline V gene, CDR1 is LNHNV and CDR2 is YYDKDF (reference sequence). The CDR3 spans 15 residues. V was pared by 4 bases and J by 1 base, with 7 bases of the junction left unmatched. MiXCR reprocessed the PCR reads for TCRdb. There are about 38,000 clones in the sample; about half occur only once, and around 22% lies in the top ten. The data derive from a study of metastatic and nonmetastatic thyroid tumors. Among the patients, none had received any treatment before thyroid surgery. Sequencing was carried out using tumor tissue. This sequence joins TRBV15 and TRBJ2-7, with TRBD2 identical over 7 bases. This TCR came from a male donor with papillary thyroid cancer or a benign thyroid nodule (not recorded which). Some clones in this sample may be carry-over from other donors' samples. CDR3 sequence reads: CATSNTGGGSYEQYF. The CDR3 DNA reads TGTGCCACCAGCAATACGGGAGGCGGTTCCTACGAGCAGTACTTC.